The clone carrying this TCR beta chain was seen repeatedly, ten times or more. Amplification from RNA transcripts yielded the TCR beta CDR3 regions. HTBI primers served in a first-round RT-PCR, which a second-round multiplex PCR followed. Via MiXCR, TCRdb re-called the multiplex PCR reads, giving one row per CDR3 protein. The sample holds over 450,000 distinct CDR3 sequences; under 15% are singletons and the top ten take over 7.5%. The sample belongs to a study of Graves' ophthalmopathy and Graves' hyperthyroidism. This TCR came from a woman aged 30 to 39 with Graves' ophthalmopathy. The sample was blood.

The CDR3 sequence is CASSLIGQETQYF. DNA for the CDR3: TGTGCCAGCAGTTTAATAGGTCAAGAGACCCAGTACTTC. The chain couples TRBV12-3 or TRBV12-4 to TRBJ2-5; D unclear. This CDR3 has 13 residues. Trimming took 2 bases from V and 2 from J, leaving 6 bases between them.